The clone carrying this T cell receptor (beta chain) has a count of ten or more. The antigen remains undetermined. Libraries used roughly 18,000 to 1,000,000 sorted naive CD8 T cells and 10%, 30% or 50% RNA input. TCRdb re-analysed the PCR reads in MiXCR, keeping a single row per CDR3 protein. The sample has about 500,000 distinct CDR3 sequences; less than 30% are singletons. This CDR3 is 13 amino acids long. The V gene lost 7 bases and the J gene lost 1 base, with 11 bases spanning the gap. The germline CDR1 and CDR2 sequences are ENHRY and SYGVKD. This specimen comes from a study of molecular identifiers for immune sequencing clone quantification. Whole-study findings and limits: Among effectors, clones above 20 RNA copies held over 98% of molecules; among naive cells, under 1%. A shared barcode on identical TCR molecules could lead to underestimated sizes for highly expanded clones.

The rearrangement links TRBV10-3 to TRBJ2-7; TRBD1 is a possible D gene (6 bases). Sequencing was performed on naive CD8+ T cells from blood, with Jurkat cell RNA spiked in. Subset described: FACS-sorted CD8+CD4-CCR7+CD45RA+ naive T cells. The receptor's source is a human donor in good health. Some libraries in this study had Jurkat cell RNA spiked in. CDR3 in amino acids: CAITPDSSYEQYF. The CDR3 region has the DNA TGTGCCATCACCCCGGACAGTTCCTACGAGCAGTACTTC.